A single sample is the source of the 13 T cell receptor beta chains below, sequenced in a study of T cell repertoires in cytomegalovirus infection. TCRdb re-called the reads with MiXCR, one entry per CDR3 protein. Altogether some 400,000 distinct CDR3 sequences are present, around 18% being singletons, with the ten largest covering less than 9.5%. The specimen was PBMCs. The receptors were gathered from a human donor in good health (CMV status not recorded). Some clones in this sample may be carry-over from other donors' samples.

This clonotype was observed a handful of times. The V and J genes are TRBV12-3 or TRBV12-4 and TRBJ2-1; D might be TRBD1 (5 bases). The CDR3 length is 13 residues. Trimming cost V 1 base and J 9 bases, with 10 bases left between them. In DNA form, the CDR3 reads TGTGCCAGCAGTTTAGGGGGCCCTCCTGAGCAGTTCTTC. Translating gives CASSLGGPPEQFF.

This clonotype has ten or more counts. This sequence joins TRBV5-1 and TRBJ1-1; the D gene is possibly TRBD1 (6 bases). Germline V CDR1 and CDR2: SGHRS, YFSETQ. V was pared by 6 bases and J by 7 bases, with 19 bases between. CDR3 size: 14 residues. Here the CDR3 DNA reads TGCGCCAGCACGAGAACGACAGGAGCCAGTGAAGCTTTCTTT. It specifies CASTRTTGASEAFF.

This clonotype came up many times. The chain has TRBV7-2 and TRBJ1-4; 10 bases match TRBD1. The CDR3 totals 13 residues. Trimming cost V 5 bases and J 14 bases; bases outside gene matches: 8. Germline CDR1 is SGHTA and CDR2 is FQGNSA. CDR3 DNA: TGTGCCAGCAGCCTACGGACAGGGGGAGGGCTGTTTTTT. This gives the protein CASSLRTGGGLFF.

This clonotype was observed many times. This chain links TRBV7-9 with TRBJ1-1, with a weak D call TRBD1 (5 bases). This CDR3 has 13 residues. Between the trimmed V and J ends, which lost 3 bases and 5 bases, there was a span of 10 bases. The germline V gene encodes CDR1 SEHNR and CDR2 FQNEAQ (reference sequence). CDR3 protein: CASSFNQGTEAFF. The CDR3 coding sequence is TGTGCCAGCAGCTTTAATCAGGGAACTGAAGCTTTCTTT.

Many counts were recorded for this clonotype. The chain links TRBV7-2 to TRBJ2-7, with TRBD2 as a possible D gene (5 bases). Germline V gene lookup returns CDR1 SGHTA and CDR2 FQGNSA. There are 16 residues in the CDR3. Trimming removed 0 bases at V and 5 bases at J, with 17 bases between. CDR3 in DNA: TGTGCCAGCAGCTTAGCTCTTCCCGGGGAATACGACGAGCAGTACTTC. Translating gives CASSLALPGEYDEQYF.

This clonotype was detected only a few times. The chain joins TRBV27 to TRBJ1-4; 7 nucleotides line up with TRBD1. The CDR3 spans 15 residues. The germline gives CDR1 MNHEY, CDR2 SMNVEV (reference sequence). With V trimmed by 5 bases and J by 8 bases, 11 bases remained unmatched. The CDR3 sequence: CASSTTTGTVEKLFF. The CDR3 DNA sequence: TGTGCCAGCAGTACGACAACCGGGACAGTAGAAAAACTGTTTTTT.

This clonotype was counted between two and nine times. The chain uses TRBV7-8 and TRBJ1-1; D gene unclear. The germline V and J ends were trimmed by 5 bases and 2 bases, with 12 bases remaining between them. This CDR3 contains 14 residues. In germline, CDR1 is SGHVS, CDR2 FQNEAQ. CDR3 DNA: TGTGCCAGCAGCCCAATGGACGTTAACACTGAAGCTTTCTTT. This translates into CASSPMDVNTEAFF.

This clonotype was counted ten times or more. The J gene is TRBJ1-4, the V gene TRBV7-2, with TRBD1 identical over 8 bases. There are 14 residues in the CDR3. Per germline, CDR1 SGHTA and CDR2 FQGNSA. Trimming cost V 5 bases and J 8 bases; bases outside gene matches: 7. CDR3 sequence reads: CASSDRTGTEKLFF. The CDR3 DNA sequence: TGTGCCAGCAGCGACCGGACAGGGACCGAAAAACTGTTTTTT.

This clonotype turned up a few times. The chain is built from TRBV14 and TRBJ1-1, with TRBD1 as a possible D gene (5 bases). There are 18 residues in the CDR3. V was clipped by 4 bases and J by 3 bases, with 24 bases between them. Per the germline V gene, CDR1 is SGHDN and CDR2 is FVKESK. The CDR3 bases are TGTGCCAGCAGCCTGACAGTGGTCGCAAATCTAAGACACACTGAAGCTTTCTTT. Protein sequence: CASSLTVVANLRHTEAFF.

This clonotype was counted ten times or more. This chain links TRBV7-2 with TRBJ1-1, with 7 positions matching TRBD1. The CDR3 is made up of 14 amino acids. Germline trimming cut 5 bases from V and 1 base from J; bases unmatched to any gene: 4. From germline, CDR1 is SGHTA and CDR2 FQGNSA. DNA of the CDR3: TGTGCCAGCAGCGTTGACAGGGAGAACACTGAAGCTTTCTTT. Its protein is CASSVDRENTEAFF.

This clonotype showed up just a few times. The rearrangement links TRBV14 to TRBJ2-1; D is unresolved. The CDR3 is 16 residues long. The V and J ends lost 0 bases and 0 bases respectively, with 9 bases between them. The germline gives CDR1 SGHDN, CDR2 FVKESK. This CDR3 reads CASSQDARISYNEQFF. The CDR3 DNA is TGTGCCAGCAGCCAAGACGCGCGAATCTCCTACAATGAGCAGTTCTTC.

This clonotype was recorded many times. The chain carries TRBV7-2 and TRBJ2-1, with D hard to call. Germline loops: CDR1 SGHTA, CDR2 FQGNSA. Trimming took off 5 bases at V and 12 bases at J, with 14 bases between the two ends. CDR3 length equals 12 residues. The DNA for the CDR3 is TGTGCCAGCAGCCCATCAAACACGGCGCAGTTCTTC. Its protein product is CASSPSNTAQFF.

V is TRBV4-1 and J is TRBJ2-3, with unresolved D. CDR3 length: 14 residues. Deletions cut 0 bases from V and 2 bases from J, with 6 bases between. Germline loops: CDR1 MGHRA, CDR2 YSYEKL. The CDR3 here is CASSQETPTDTQYF. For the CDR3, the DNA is TGCGCCAGCAGCCAAGAGACCCCCACAGATACGCAGTATTTT.